This is a list of T cell receptor beta chains from one sample in a study of CD8+ T cells in alopecia areata. Using immunoSEQ multiplex PCR, the repertoire was profiled, and TCRdb retains in-frame clones only, with some absent. The repertoire holds about 98,000 clones, less than 50% seen once, with roughly 0.79% in the top ten. What was sequenced was CD4+ T cells sorted from blood. All receptors come from a human donor with alopecia areata. The CDR3 runs from the conserved cysteine through the conserved F or W. D genes are given only for firm matches. Clone sizes are given selectively: once, few, many, or a class where the clone is expanded.

j_call,d_call,v_call,clone_size,cdr3_nt,cdr3_aa
TRBJ2-3,TRBD2,TRBV4-2,.,TGTGCCAGCAGCCAAGACCGACTAGCGGACACAGATACGCAGTATTTT,CASSQDRLADTDTQYF
TRBJ2-1,.,TRBV6-1,.,TGTGCCATTTCCCCGGTTGGGCTGTACAATGAGCAGTTCTTC,CAISPVGLYNEQFF
TRBJ2-7,TRBD2,TRBV7-6,.,TGTGCCAGCAGGGGACTAGCGGGGCCCGAGCAGTACTTC,CASRGLAGPEQYF
TRBJ2-5,TRBD2,TRBV7-2,few,TGTGCCAGCAGGTCCGATAGCGGGAGGGCGGAGACCCAGTACTTC,CASRSDSGRAETQYF
TRBJ2-1,TRBD2,TRBV30,few,TGTGCCTGGAGTGTCTTAGCGGGAAGAAATGAGCAGTTCTTC,CAWSVLAGRNEQFF
TRBJ1-6,TRBD1,TRBV30,few,TGTGCCTGGAGTGGGACAGGGACGAATTCACCCCTCCACTTT,CAWSGTGTNSPLHF
TRBJ1-1,.,TRBV29-1,.,TGCAGCGTTGGTCGGGACGGGAGCACTGAAGCTTTCTTT,CSVGRDGSTEAFF
TRBJ1-6,TRBD1,TRBV29-1,few,TGCAGCGCCGCGGGACAGGGAGAATCACCCCTCCACTTT,CSAAGQGESPLHF
TRBJ1-4,.,TRBV14,few,TGTGCCAGCAGCCAGGTCGGGGGCGAAAAACTGTTTTTT,CASSQVGGEKLFF
TRBJ2-2,.,TRBV5-1,once,TGCGCCAGCAGCTTGGTCCTCAATGGGAACACCGGGGAGCTGTTTTTT,CASSLVLNGNTGELFF
TRBJ1-2,.,TRBV4-1,.,TGCGCCAGCAGCCAAGTAGTTCGCAGGACACCGCCCTATGGCTACACCTTC,CASSQVVRRTPPYGYTF
TRBJ1-5,.,TRBV30,.,TGTGCCTGGGCAGGACAGCCGGCTCAGCCCCAGCATTTT,CAWAGQPAQPQHF
TRBJ1-6,.,TRBV30,.,TGTGCCTGGGGGGAGGCGTTTATGGATTCACCCCTCCACTTT,CAWGEAFMDSPLHF
TRBJ2-1,TRBD1,TRBV5-6,.,TGTGCCAGCAGGAGTCGACAGGGGGCCACGGATTTGTACAATGAGCAGTTCTTC,CASRSRQGATDLYNEQFF
TRBJ2-5,.,TRBV5-1,.,TGCGCCAGCAGCTTGGCCGGAGCAGAGACCCAGTACTTC,CASSLAGAETQYF
TRBJ2-5,.,TRBV5-1,once,TGCGCCAGCACTGACAGCCAAGAGACCCAGTACTTC,CASTDSQETQYF
TRBJ1-2,.,TRBV29-1,.,TGCAGCGTCACCAGGGGCTATGGCTACACCTTC,CSVTRGYGYTF
TRBJ1-6,.,TRBV29-1,few,TGCAGCGTTGAATTCGGTGGCAATTCACCCCTCCACTTT,CSVEFGGNSPLHF
TRBJ2-1,TRBD2,TRBV28,.,TGTGCCAGCAGTTTCTTTAGCGGGAGATTTTACAATGAGCAGTTCTTC,CASSFFSGRFYNEQFF
TRBJ1-3,TRBD1,TRBV29-1,.,TGCAGCGTCCGGGACAGGGGTGGAAACACCATATATTTT,CSVRDRGGNTIYF
TRBJ1-5,.,TRBV9,.,TGTGCCAGCAGCGTAGCCCCGACGGCGGATCAGCCCCAGCATTTT,CASSVAPTADQPQHF
TRBJ2-7,.,TRBV30,.,TGTGCCTGGGGGGAGAACGAGCAGTACTTC,CAWGENEQYF
TRBJ1-2,.,TRBV6-6,.,TGTGCCAGCAGTCGGGCAGATACCAACTATGGCTACACCTTC,CASSRADTNYGYTF
TRBJ2-5,.,TRBV29-1,.,TGCAGCGCCTCAAGGACAGGAGGGGCAAAAGAGACCCAGTACTTC,CSASRTGGAKETQYF
TRBJ2-5,.,TRBV10-2,few,TGCGCCAGCAGGGGCGATAGGGAGACCCAGTACTTC,CASRGDRETQYF
TRBJ2-7,.,TRBV7-2,few,TGTGCCAGCAGCTTAGCGCTGACCTACGAGCAGTACTTC,CASSLALTYEQYF
TRBJ1-2,TRBD1,TRBV7-2,.,TGTGCCAGCAGCTCCCTGACAGGGAACTATGGCTACACCTTC,CASSSLTGNYGYTF
TRBJ2-1,.,TRBV5-1,.,TGCGCCAGCAGCCCACGGACTAACGAGCAGTTCTTC,CASSPRTNEQFF
TRBJ2-5,.,TRBV2,few,TGTGCCAGCAGTGAGAGCCTCAACATAGGGACCCAGTACTTC,CASSESLNIGTQYF
TRBJ1-1,.,TRBV29-1,once,TGCAGCGTTCTCAGGGCCTCGAACACTGAAGCTTTCTTT,CSVLRASNTEAFF
TRBJ1-1,.,TRBV6-5,.,TGTGCCAGCAGTTACAGGGGGGCAGAAGCTTTCTTT,CASSYRGAEAFF
TRBJ2-3,TRBD1,TRBV11-2,.,TGTGCCAGCAGCCCGTACAGGGGGCTAGATACGCAGTATTTT,CASSPYRGLDTQYF
TRBJ1-5,.,TRBV28,.,TGTGCCAGCTTAGATGGCAATCAGCCCCAGCATTTT,CASLDGNQPQHF
TRBJ1-2,.,TRBV13,.,TGTGCCAGCAGCTTAGCGACGGAGGGTGTTAGGTACGGCTACACCTTC,CASSLATEGVRYGYTF
TRBJ2-7,.,TRBV28,few,TGTGCCAGCAAAACCGGGACTGCGACCTACGAGCAGTACTTC,CASKTGTATYEQYF
TRBJ1-2,TRBD1,TRBV14,.,TGTGCCAGCAGCCATAGGACAGGGTGGAACTATGGCTACACCTTC,CASSHRTGWNYGYTF
TRBJ2-7,TRBD1,TRBV28,.,TGTGCCAGCAGCTCATCCTGGACCGGGACAGCAAGCTCCTACGAGCAGTACTTC,CASSSSWTGTASSYEQYF
TRBJ2-7,TRBD1,TRBV6-5,.,TGTGCCAGCAGTAAGGACAGGAACTACGAGCAGTACTTC,CASSKDRNYEQYF
TRBJ2-5,TRBD1,TRBV5-4,.,TGTGCCAGCAGCTTGGGGACAGGGGGCTGGGAGACCCAGTACTTC,CASSLGTGGWETQYF
TRBJ1-2,.,TRBV30,.,TGTGCCTGGAGACCAACCGGAGGTGGCTACACCTTC,CAWRPTGGGYTF
TRBJ2-5,.,TRBV14,few,TGTGCCAGCAGCCCCGGGGTCCTAGGGGAGACCCAGTACTTC,CASSPGVLGETQYF
TRBJ2-3,TRBD2,TRBV29-1,.,TGCAGCGTGACTAGCGGGAGCACAGATACGCAGTATTTT,CSVTSGSTDTQYF
TRBJ2-2,.,TRBV14,.,TGTGCCAGCAGCTACCGAACGAACACCGGGGAGCTGTTTTTT,CASSYRTNTGELFF
TRBJ2-1,.,TRBV28,few,TGTGCCAGCCTAGGGGGGGGTACGCAGGTGCAGTTCTTC,CASLGGGTQVQFF
TRBJ2-3,.,TRBV28,few,TGTGCCAGCAGCCCGCCGGTGACAGATACGCAGTATTTT,CASSPPVTDTQYF
TRBJ2-1,.,TRBV29-1,.,TGCAGCGTTGATCTTCTATTCGAACGCAATGAGCGGTTCTTC,CSVDLLFERNERFF
TRBJ2-1,.,TRBV5-1,.,TGCGCCAGCAGCCGTGGGGGGCCCCTTTACAATGAGCAGTTCTTC,CASSRGGPLYNEQFF
TRBJ1-6,.,TRBV30,few,TGTGCCTGGAGGAAGGAGGGTTCACCCCTCCACTTT,CAWRKEGSPLHF
TRBJ2-1,.,TRBV9,.,TGTGCCAGCAGCGTATTGTCCTACAATGAGCAGTTCTTC,CASSVLSYNEQFF
TRBJ1-2,.,TRBV30,.,TGTGCCTGGAAAGGTGCCGGGAGACTCTACACCTTC,CAWKGAGRLYTF
TRBJ1-2,.,TRBV29-1,.,TGCAGCGTTGCACACGGGGGTTCAAACTATGGCTACACCTTC,CSVAHGGSNYGYTF
TRBJ2-2,.,TRBV29-1,.,TGCAGCGTTGAACTGGCCACCGGGGAGCTGTTTTTT,CSVELATGELFF
TRBJ2-3,.,TRBV7-9,.,TGTGCCAGCAGCCGACGACAGGCCCGAGTGACCACAGATACGCAGTATTTT,CASSRRQARVTTDTQYF
TRBJ2-2,.,TRBV5-1,.,TGCGCCAGCATGGCCGGGACTCCCACCGGGGAGCTGTTTTTT,CASMAGTPTGELFF
TRBJ2-5,.,TRBV7-9,few,TGTGCCAGCAGCCCAGGGGTTCGGGAGACCCAGTACTTC,CASSPGVRETQYF